This T cell receptor beta chain was documented in a study of blood T cell repertoires in COVID-19. Whole-study context: PBMCs, B-cell-depleted T cells, or T cells provided the cDNA or gDNA that made up the material.

TCRdb keeps only in-frame clones here, not all; method: immunoSEQ multiplex PCR. The table lists 350,000 to 450,000 clones, approximately 87% of them singletons, with 1.5% to 2% in the top ten. The CDR3 totals 14 residues. Germline V gives CDR1 KGHSH, CDR2 LQKENI. V was clipped by 5 bases and J by 6 bases; unmatched bases: 6. The V call is TRBV18, the J call TRBJ1-2, with TRBD1 matching over 10 bases. Sequencing input: PBMCs or T cells enriched from blood (not recorded which). This receptor was taken from a man aged 35-49 years in a cohort exposed to, infected with or recovered from COVID-19 (not recorded which). For the CDR3, the DNA is TGTGCCAGCTCAAGGGACAGGGGTGGCGATGGCTACACCTTC. Translation: CASSRDRGGDGYTF.